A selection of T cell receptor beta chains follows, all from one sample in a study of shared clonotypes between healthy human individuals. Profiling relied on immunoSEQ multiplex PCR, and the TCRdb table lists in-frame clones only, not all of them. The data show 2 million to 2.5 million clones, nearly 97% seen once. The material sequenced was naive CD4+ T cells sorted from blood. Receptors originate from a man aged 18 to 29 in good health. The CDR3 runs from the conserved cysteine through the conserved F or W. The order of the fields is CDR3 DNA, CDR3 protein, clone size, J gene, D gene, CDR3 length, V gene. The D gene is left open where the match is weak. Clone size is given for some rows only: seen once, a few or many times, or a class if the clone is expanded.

TGTGCCAGCAGCGTAGTAAACAGGGGGCCAGACGAGACCCAGTACTTC CASSVVNRGPDETQYF NA TRBJ2-5 TRBD1 16 TRBV9
TGTGCCAGCAGCGGCCAGGGGGCCCACGAGACCCAGTACTTC CASSGQGAHETQYF NA TRBJ2-5 TRBD1 14 TRBV9
TGTGCCAGCGCACTTAGCTCCTACAATGAGCAGTTCTTC CASALSSYNEQFF NA TRBJ2-1 NA 13 TRBV6-5
TGTGCCATCAGTGAAACCGGCGGCTACACCTTC CAISETGGYTF NA TRBJ1-2 NA 11 TRBV10-3
TGTGCCAGCAGTTCTACGTCTTTCTTT CASSSTSFF once TRBJ1-1 NA 9 TRBV27
TGCGCCAGCAGCCTAGGACAGAGCACAGATACGCAGTATTTT CASSLGQSTDTQYF NA TRBJ2-3 NA 14 TRBV4-1
TGTGCCAGCAGCTTGATTGGAGGGAACGCTGAAGCTTTCTTT CASSLIGGNAEAFF once TRBJ1-1 NA 14 TRBV11-2
TGTGCCAGCAGCCAAGATAGGGCGGTGTACTATGGCTACACCTTC CASSQDRAVYYGYTF NA TRBJ1-2 NA 15 TRBV4-2
TGTGCCAGTAGTCCCCTGAGGGGGGAACGTAATCAGCCCCAGCATTTT CASSPLRGERNQPQHF NA TRBJ1-5 NA 16 TRBV19
TGTGCCAGCAGTTACCACAGGACGAATAACGAAAAACTGTTTTTT CASSYHRTNNEKLFF NA TRBJ1-4 NA 15 TRBV6-5
TGCAGCGTTCAGACAGGGGACAATTCACCCCTCCACTTT CSVQTGDNSPLHF NA TRBJ1-6 TRBD1 13 TRBV29-1
TGTGCCAGCAGTGGGACAGCAACTAATGAAAAACTGTTTTTT CASSGTATNEKLFF NA TRBJ1-4 NA 14 TRBV6-1
TGTGCCAGTAGGGCGAGCGTCAGCACAGATACGCAGTATTTT CASRASVSTDTQYF NA TRBJ2-3 NA 14 TRBV19
TGTGCCTGGAGGGGGACCTTCCGTGGTACTGAAGCTTTCTTT CAWRGTFRGTEAFF NA TRBJ1-1 NA 14 TRBV30
TGTGCCAGCAGCTCCCGGGACAGGGGTTACGAGCAGTACTTC CASSSRDRGYEQYF NA TRBJ2-7 TRBD1 14 TRBV5-4
TGTGCCAGCTCACCAGACCAGCGGGTAGAGACCCAGTACTTC CASSPDQRVETQYF NA TRBJ2-5 NA 14 TRBV18
TGTGCCAGCAGCTCTACAACGGACAGGAGAGGAAACACCATATATTTT CASSSTTDRRGNTIYF NA TRBJ1-3 TRBD1 16 TRBV7-8
TGCAGCGTTGCAGACAACCTTCAGCCCCAGCATTTT CSVADNLQPQHF once TRBJ1-5 NA 12 TRBV29-1
TGTGCCAGCAGCGGATATGGGGGTGAAGCTTTCTTT CASSGYGGEAFF NA TRBJ1-1 NA 12 TRBV6-5
TGCGCCAGCAGCCAAGATTACTTCGGGACCACCTACAATGAGCAGTTCTTC CASSQDYFGTTYNEQFF NA TRBJ2-1 NA 17 TRBV4-3
TGCGCCAGCAGCCTAGCCCAGGGGAACCAAGAGACCCAGTACTTC CASSLAQGNQETQYF NA TRBJ2-5 NA 15 TRBV5-1
TGTGCCAGCTCCCGGACTCTCAACACTGGGGCCACGGTTAATGAAAAACTGTTTTTT CASSRTLNTGATVNEKLFF NA TRBJ1-4 NA 19 TRBV18
TGTGCCAGCAGCGGGGGCGCGGATCAGCCCCAGCATTTT CASSGGADQPQHF NA TRBJ1-5 NA 13 TRBV7-9
TGTGCCTGGAGTTCGACAGGCTCCTATGGCTACACCTTC CAWSSTGSYGYTF NA TRBJ1-2 NA 13 TRBV30
TGTGCCAGCAATATCCTGGGGCTCTACGAGCAGTACTTC CASNILGLYEQYF NA TRBJ2-7 NA 13 TRBV2
TGTGCCAGCAGCCATTTTGGGAGGAGGACAGGGGAGGTCGAGCAGTACTTC CASSHFGRRTGEVEQYF NA TRBJ2-7 TRBD1 17 TRBV28